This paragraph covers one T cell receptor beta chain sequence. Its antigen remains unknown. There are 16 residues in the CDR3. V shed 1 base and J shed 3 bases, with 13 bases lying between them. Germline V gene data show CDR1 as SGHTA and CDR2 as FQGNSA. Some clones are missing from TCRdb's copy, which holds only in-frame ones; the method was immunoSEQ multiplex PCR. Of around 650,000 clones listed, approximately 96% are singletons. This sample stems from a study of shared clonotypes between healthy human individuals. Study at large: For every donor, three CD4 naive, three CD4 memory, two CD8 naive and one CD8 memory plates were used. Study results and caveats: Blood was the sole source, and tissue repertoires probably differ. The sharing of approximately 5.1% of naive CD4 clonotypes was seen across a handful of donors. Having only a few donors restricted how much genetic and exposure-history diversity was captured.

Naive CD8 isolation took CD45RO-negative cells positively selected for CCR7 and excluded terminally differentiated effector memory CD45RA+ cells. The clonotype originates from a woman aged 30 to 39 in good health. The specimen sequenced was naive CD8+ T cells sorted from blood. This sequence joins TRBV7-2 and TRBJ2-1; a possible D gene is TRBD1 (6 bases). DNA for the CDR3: TGTGCCAGCAGCTTAGTTAGGGGGTCCAGCTACAATGAGCAGTTCTTC. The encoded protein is CASSLVRGSSYNEQFF.